Included here is one T cell receptor (beta chain) sequence, with context. Authors' data handling: Amplifying reference gene primers gave estimates of nucleated cell counts. Profiling relied on immunoSEQ multiplex PCR, and the TCRdb table lists in-frame clones only, not all of them. Clone size and V and J calls were adopted from that table, with D and trimming inferred from the DNA. The table shows over 75,000 clones, with around 90% occurring only once. Patients from Seattle were sampled longitudinally, starting during active infection. This record belongs to a study of blood T cell repertoires in COVID-19. Turning to the study itself: Specimens from acute and convalescent COVID-19 originated in the United States, Italy and Spain. T cells, B-cell-depleted T cells, or PBMCs provided the cDNA or gDNA that served as material.

The clonotype comes from a man in his fifties with COVID-19, enrolled during active disease. The sequenced material came from peripheral blood.

CDR3: CASSPSGGPDEQFF. As DNA, the CDR3 is TGCGCCAGCAGCCCTAGCGGGGGGCCGGATGAGCAGTTCTTC. The genes are TRBV5-1 and TRBJ2-1; 11 bases are a match to TRBD2. Germline V gives CDR1 SGHRS, CDR2 YFSETQ. The CDR3 is made up of 14 amino acids. The V gene end was trimmed by 4 bases and the J gene end by 8 bases; junction bases not matched to a gene: 5.